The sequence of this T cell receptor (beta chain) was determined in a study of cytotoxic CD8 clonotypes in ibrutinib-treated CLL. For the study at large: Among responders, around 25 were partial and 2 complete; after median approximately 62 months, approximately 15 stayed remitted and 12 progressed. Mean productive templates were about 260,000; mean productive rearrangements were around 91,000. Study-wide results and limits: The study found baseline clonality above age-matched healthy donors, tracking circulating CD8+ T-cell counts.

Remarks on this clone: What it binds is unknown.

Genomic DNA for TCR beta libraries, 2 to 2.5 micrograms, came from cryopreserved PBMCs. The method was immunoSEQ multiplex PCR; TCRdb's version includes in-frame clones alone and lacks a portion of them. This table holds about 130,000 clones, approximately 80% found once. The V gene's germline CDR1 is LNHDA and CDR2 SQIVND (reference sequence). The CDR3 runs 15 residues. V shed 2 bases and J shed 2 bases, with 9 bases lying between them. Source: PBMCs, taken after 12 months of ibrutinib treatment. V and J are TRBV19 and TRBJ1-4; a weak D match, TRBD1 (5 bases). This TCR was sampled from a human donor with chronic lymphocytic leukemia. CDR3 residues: CASSISRGTNEKLFF. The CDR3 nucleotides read TGTGCCAGTAGTATATCAAGGGGCACTAATGAAAAACTGTTTTTT. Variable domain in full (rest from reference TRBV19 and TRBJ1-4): DGGITQSPKYLFRKEGQNVTLSCEQNLNHDAMYWYRQDPGQGLRLIYYSQIVNDFQKGDIAEGYSVSREKKESFPLTVTSAQKNPTAFYLCASSISRGTNEKLFFGSGTQLSVL.